This T cell receptor beta chain was recorded in a study of T-cell memory formation after mild COVID-19. Study-level results: Memory from before infection featured some responding clones, which suggests cross-reactive memory joined. The study found contracting CD4+ clones mainly in CM and EM and contracting CD8+ clones in EMRA.

A word on this clonotype: The antigen is undetermined.

TCR alpha and TCR beta cDNA libraries carrying sample barcodes and UMIs were produced by 5'RACE using constant-segment primers. TCRdb analysed the 5' RACE reads with MiXCR anew, one entry per CDR3 protein. The sample lists approximately 390,000 distinct CDR3 sequences, approximately 16% seen once, with about 22% in the top ten. CDR3 length equals 16 residues. Germline V gives CDR1 LGHDT, CDR2 YNNKEL (reference sequence). V trimming: 4 bases; J trimming: 5 bases; junction bases outside the gene matches: 9. This chain links TRBV3-1 with TRBJ2-2, with 8 bases that match TRBD2. Sequencing was performed on PBMCs or a T cell subset sorted from them (not recorded which). This TCR came from a man aged 18 to 29 who had mild COVID-19 (a few samples of this study predate the infection). Cell type and time point are not known. As DNA, the CDR3 is TGTGCCAGCAGCCCTAGCGGGCCCCATGGGACCGGGGAGCTGTTTTTT. This gives the protein CASSPSGPHGTGELFF.